Listed here are 2 T cell receptor beta chains from one sample, sequenced in a study of blood T cell repertoires in COVID-19. Libraries were prepared by immunoSEQ multiplex PCR; TCRdb keeps only in-frame clonotypes and omits some of them. The table lists fewer than 250,000 clones, approximately 80% of them singletons. Sequences were obtained from peripheral blood. The receptors originated from a woman aged 60-70 years with active or convalescent COVID-19.

The chain is built from TRBV6-4 and TRBJ2-2, with D perhaps TRBD1 (6 bases). Trimming removed 7 bases at V and 6 bases at J, with 9 bases between. Germline V CDR1 and CDR2: MRHNA, SNTAGT. The CDR3 covers 12 residues. In nucleotides, the CDR3 is TGTGCCAGCAAGGGGGTCGCCGGGGAGCTGTTTTTT. Protein product: CASKGVAGELFF.

The CDR3 loop is CASSLEGAGFDGYTF. In nucleotides, the CDR3 is TGCGCCAGCAGCTTGGAAGGGGCAGGCTTCGATGGCTACACCTTC. The V and J genes are TRBV5-1 and TRBJ1-2; weak D call: TRBD1 (5 bases). Trimming removed 0 bases at V and 6 bases at J, with 15 bases between. The CDR3 is made up of 15 amino acids. Germline V lookup: CDR1 SGHRS, CDR2 YFSETQ.